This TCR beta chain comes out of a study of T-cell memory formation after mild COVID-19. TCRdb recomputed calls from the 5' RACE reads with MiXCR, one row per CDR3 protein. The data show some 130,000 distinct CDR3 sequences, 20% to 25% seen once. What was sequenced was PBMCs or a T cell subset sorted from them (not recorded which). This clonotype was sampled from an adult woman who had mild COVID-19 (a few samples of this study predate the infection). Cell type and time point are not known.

The CDR3 region is CASRPDIRDRYQPQHF. CDR3 DNA: TGTGCCAGCAGACCAGACATCCGGGACAGGTATCAGCCCCAGCATTTT. J is TRBJ1-5 and V is TRBV6-1, with 8 bases that match TRBD1. CDR3 size: 16 residues. Germline CDR1 and CDR2: MNHNS and SASEGT. Trimming took 6 bases from V and 5 from J; bases not matched to a gene: 12.